These 4 T cell receptor beta chains share one sample of origin, sequenced in a study of CD8 T cells in Susac syndrome. An amount of RNA that ranged from about 0.45 to 1 ug was reverse transcribed with random hexamers. TCRdb called the immunoSEQ multiplex PCR reads again in MiXCR, with one record for every CDR3 protein. The data show roughly 150,000 distinct CDR3 sequences, around 95% seen once. Sequencing input: CD4+ T cells from PBMCs. The receptors shown here come from a human donor in good health.

The chain combines TRBV18 with TRBJ1-2; perhaps TRBD1 as D (6 bases). Germline CDR1 and CDR2: KGHSH and LQKENI. The CDR3 is 15 amino acids. V lost 2 bases, J lost 4 bases, and 14 bases lay in between. The CDR3 sequence is CASSPGAGESYGYTF. In DNA, the CDR3 is TGTGCCAGCTCACCAGGGGCAGGGGAGAGCTATGGCTACACCTTC.

This chain joins TRBV12-3 or TRBV12-4 and TRBJ2-5, with TRBD2 matching 11 bases. CDR3 length equals 15 residues. J gave up 5 bases and V 7 bases, and 9 bases lay outside the gene matches. CDR3 nucleotide sequence: TGTGCCAGCACCATAGCGGGGGGGCCTCGTGAGACCCAGTACTTC. Encoded protein: CASTIAGGPRETQYF.

This sequence joins TRBV6-6 and TRBJ2-7, with D perhaps TRBD1 (6 bases). Trimming cost V 5 bases and J 9 bases, with 20 bases left between them. The CDR3 covers 14 residues. The V gene's germline CDR1 is MNHNY and CDR2 SVGAGI (reference sequence). The CDR3 DNA is TGTGCCAGCAGTCCAGGTGGGGGCAGGGCGGGGCAGTACTTC. Translating gives CASSPGGGRAGQYF.

This sequence joins TRBV7-9 and TRBJ1-1, with D possibly TRBD1 on 5 matching bases. CDR1 is SEHNR and CDR2 is FQNEAQ in the germline V gene (reference sequence). The V end lost 6 bases, the J end lost 1 base, and 12 bases lay between the germline ends. This CDR3 spans 14 amino acids. The CDR3 sequence is CASRLGVENTEAFF. The CDR3 DNA reads TGTGCCAGCAGGCTGGGGGTAGAGAACACTGAAGCTTTCTTT.